Listed here is a single T cell receptor (beta chain). In the original processing: Researchers report that nucleated cell counts were estimated from reference gene primer amplification. TCRdb's table, derived via immunoSEQ multiplex PCR, lists solely in-frame clones and lacks some. That table gives V, J and clone size, and the DNA gave D and trimming. The table shows 55,000 to 65,000 clones, with approximately 79% occurring only once. V shed 4 bases, J shed 5 bases, and the junction held 10 bases outside the gene matches. Germline assignment: CDR1 SGHRS and CDR2 YFSETQ. The CDR3 sequence is 15 residues long. This specimen belongs to a study of blood T cell repertoires in COVID-19. Study in general: Collection of acute and convalescent COVID-19 samples took place in the United States, Italy and Spain. In each case, the material was cDNA or gDNA derived from T cells, B-cell-depleted T cells, or PBMCs.

The sequenced material came from peripheral blood. This receptor was identified in a man in his 60s with acute or convalescent COVID-19. V gene TRBV5-1 combines with J gene TRBJ2-5; TRBD1 agrees at 8 bases. CDR3 protein: CASSPTGALSETQYF. The CDR3 DNA reads as TGCGCCAGCAGCCCGACAGGGGCCCTCTCGGAGACCCAGTACTTC.